The T cell receptor (beta chain) under discussion was sequenced for a study of identical twins. General observations from the study: There were fewer insertions in abundant cord blood beta clonotypes, but memory repertoires showed no such pattern. Rather than following the same donors, the conclusions depended on cross-sectional statistical analysis. An excess of low generation probability was shown by twin-shared out-of-frame alpha sequences. Twins' excess sharing was less marked for out-of-frame beta sequences.

The V end lost 0 bases, the J end lost 4 bases, and 16 bases lay between the germline ends. Germline V CDR1 and CDR2: SGHVS, FQNEAQ. The CDR3 spans 16 residues. TCRdb re-called the 5' RACE reads through MiXCR, storing one row per CDR3 protein. The data hold 690,000 or so distinct CDR3 sequences, with 8.5% to 9% observed a single time. Of note for this clonotype: What it recognizes is unknown.

The sample also formed part of further work on yellow fever vaccine responses in identical twins.

The genes are TRBV7-8 and TRBJ2-7, with unresolved D. The material sequenced was PBMCs. The TCR was taken from a young woman in good health. This chain's CDR3 is CASSLAGPGAGYEQYF. CDR3 nucleotide sequence: TGTGCCAGCAGCTTAGCCGGGCCTGGCGCCGGTTACGAGCAGTACTTC.